This TCR beta chain was identified during a study of shared clonotypes between healthy human individuals. Study in general: Three plates were used per donor for CD4 naive, three for CD4 memory, two for CD8 naive and one for CD8 memory. General observations from the study: Generation probabilities of non-shared clonotypes were lower (relative to those shared by all four donors).

As to this clone: Its antigen remains unidentified.

Replicate PCRs from sorted subsets contained roughly 200 ng DNA, which is around 29,000 T cell genomes. The protocol was immunoSEQ multiplex PCR, while the TCRdb copy is restricted to in-frame clones and leaves out a portion. This table holds 1,500,000 or so clones, 98% found once. The CDR3 covers 13 residues. CDR1 and CDR2 (germline): SGDLS, YYNGEE. Trimming removed 0 bases at V and 3 bases at J, with 4 bases between. Caucasian adults residing in Nashville, Tennessee made up all the donors. This TCR derives from a man under 40 in good health. The sequenced sample consisted of naive CD4+ T cells sorted from blood. The sample's subset: CD45RA+ positively selected. The genes are TRBV9 and TRBJ1-5; D gene uncertain. In nucleotides, the CDR3 is TGTGCCAGCAGCGTAGACAACAATCAGCCCCAGCATTTT. Residues: CASSVDNNQPQHF.